These 24 T cell receptor beta chains were all obtained from the same sample, sequenced in a study of PD-L1 blockade in urothelial cancer. Using immunoSEQ multiplex PCR, the repertoire was profiled, and TCRdb retains in-frame clones only, with some absent. The sample lists 35,000 to 40,000 clones; 70% to 90% were seen once. Time point specified: pretreatment peripheral blood. The material was PBMCs, obtained around atezolizumab (anti-PD-L1) treatment. All receptors derive from a man aged 80 or over with urothelial cancer.

As concerns this clone: Germline and junction disagree at one end, which may indicate a read error. The chain is built from TRBV30 and TRBJ2-2; 7 bases are shared with TRBD2. Per the germline V gene, CDR1 is GTSNPN and CDR2 is SVGIG (reference sequence). CDR3 size: 13 residues. The CDR3 reads CAWSSGNAGELFF. In nucleotides, the CDR3 is TGTGCCTGGAGTAGCGGGAACGCCGGGGAGCTGTTTTTT.

The chain carries TRBV7-9 and TRBJ2-1; 9 bases map to TRBD1. This CDR3 has 15 amino acids. V was pared by 5 bases and J by 4 bases, with 6 bases of the junction left unmatched. Germline CDR1 SEHNR, CDR2 FQNEAQ (reference sequence). The CDR3 here is CASSQPGTGYNEQFF. Here the CDR3 DNA reads TGTGCCAGCAGCCAGCCGGGGACAGGGTACAATGAGCAGTTCTTC.

The gene calls are TRBV7-7 and TRBJ2-1; 14 positions match TRBD2. V shed 4 bases and J 9 bases; nucleotides not matched to a gene: 5. This CDR3 comprises 15 residues. Germline CDR1 reads SSHAT; CDR2 reads FNYEAQ (reference sequence). DNA of the CDR3: TGTGCCAGCAGCTCAGAGGGACTAGCGGGAGCTGAGCAGTTCTTC. Its protein is CASSSEGLAGAEQFF.

The J gene is TRBJ2-5, the V gene TRBV29-1; TRBD2 matches at 10 bases. CDR3 length equals 14 residues. J gave up 0 bases and V 4 bases, and 2 bases lay outside the gene matches. Germline CDR1 is SQVTM and CDR2 is ANQGSEA. In DNA, the CDR3 is TGCAGCGTTGCTAGCGGGAGCTACCAAGAGACCCAGTACTTC. Its translation is CSVASGSYQETQYF.

This clone was counted a single time. The chain employs TRBV18 and TRBJ2-5; D call uncertain. This CDR3 is 12 amino acids long. V gave up 6 bases and J gave up 2 bases, with 7 bases separating them. CDR1 is KGHSH and CDR2 is LQKENI in the germline V gene. CDR3 loop: CASSPNQETQYF. CDR3 sequence (DNA): TGTGCCAGCTCGCCTAATCAAGAGACCCAGTACTTC.

This rearrangement joins TRBV4-1 to TRBJ2-1; TRBD2 agrees at 12 bases. CDR1 is MGHRA and CDR2 is YSYEKL in the germline V gene. The CDR3 spans 18 residues. J was trimmed by 2 bases and V by 4 bases; bases with no gene match: 9. The CDR3 is CASSRRPASGGAYNEQFF. As DNA, the CDR3 is TGCGCCAGCAGCCGAAGACCCGCTAGCGGGGGGGCCTACAATGAGCAGTTCTTC.

V usage is TRBV7-2 and J usage is TRBJ1-4; 8 nucleotides agree with TRBD1. The CDR3 spans 15 residues. The junction had 7 bases not matched to a gene; V was cut back by 3 bases and J by 7 bases. Germline loops: CDR1 SGHTA, CDR2 FQGNSA. CDR3 nucleotide sequence: TGTGCCAGCAGCTTCTCGGTGGGGACAGGTGAAAAACTGTTTTTT. Translating gives CASSFSVGTGEKLFF.

V is TRBV11-2 and J is TRBJ1-5; maybe TRBD1 (6 bases). Germline-derived CDR1 and CDR2 are SGHAT and FQNNGV. V lost 5 bases and J lost 0, with 8 bases in between. This CDR3 is built from 14 residues. DNA for the CDR3: TGTGCCAGCAGCGGGGGCCTTAGCAATCAGCCCCAGCATTTT. Residues: CASSGGLSNQPQHF. Based on the CDR3 plus reference TRBV11-2 and TRBJ1-5, the full variable domain is EAGVAQSPRYKIIEKRQSVAFWCNPISGHATLYWYQQILGQGPKLLIQFQNNGVVDDSQLPKDRFSAERLKGVDSTLKIQPAKLEDSAVYLCASSGGLSNQPQHFGDGTRLSIL.

The rearrangement joins TRBV7-2 to TRBJ1-2, with D possibly matching TRBD1 (5 bases). Germline V CDR1 and CDR2: SGHTA, FQGNSA. The CDR3 is 16 residues long. V dropped 7 bases and J dropped 4 bases, with 22 bases sitting between them. The CDR3 loop reads CASTISGMGGAYGYTF. The CDR3 coding sequence is TGTGCCAGCACCATCTCTGGGATGGGGGGTGCCTATGGCTACACCTTC.

The chain couples TRBV11-3 to TRBJ2-1; the D gene is possibly TRBD1 (7 bases). The germline V and J ends were trimmed by 3 bases and 7 bases, with 19 bases remaining between them. The CDR3 length is 16 residues. CDR1 is SGHNT and CDR2 is YENEEA in the germline V gene. DNA of the CDR3: TGTGCCAGCAGCTTCCGGGACAGCCGCGGGGTTAATGAGCAGTTCTTC. It is translated as CASSFRDSRGVNEQFF.

The J gene is TRBJ1-1, the V gene TRBV30; D not resolved. This CDR3 spans 12 amino acids. Germline CDR1 and CDR2: GTSNPN and SVGIG (reference sequence). Trimming pared 1 base from V and 7 bases from J, leaving 10 bases between. CDR3 sequence (DNA): TGTGCCTGGAGTGGATTCGGGAATGAAGCTTTCTTT. Its translation is CAWSGFGNEAFF.

V gene TRBV5-5 combines with J gene TRBJ2-2, with D perhaps matching TRBD1 (7 bases). The CDR3 has 15 residues. V was cut by 3 bases and J by 7 bases, with 16 bases left in between. Germline loops: CDR1 SGHKS, CDR2 YYEKEE (reference sequence). In DNA, the CDR3 is TGTGCCAGCAGCTGGGGGGACAGTCCTCTCGGGGAGCTGTTTTTT. Encoded protein: CASSWGDSPLGELFF.

This chain uses TRBV7-8 with TRBJ2-5; 9 bases are a match to TRBD2. Losses at the gene ends were 5 bases for V and 4 bases for J; bases not matched to a gene: 5. The CDR3 length is 14 residues. Germline V gene lookup returns CDR1 SGHVS and CDR2 FQNEAQ. CDR3 in DNA: TGTGCCAGCAGCCGCGGGGGGGGGTTAGAGACCCAGTACTTC. It translates to CASSRGGGLETQYF.

This clone was observed a single time. The V call is TRBV9, the J call TRBJ1-4; 9 nucleotides line up with TRBD1. CDR1 is SGDLS, CDR2 YYNGEE, per germline. J was trimmed by 9 bases and V by 0 bases; bases with no gene match: 6. The CDR3 has 15 residues. The CDR3 loop reads CASSVEGTGRQKLFF. In DNA, the CDR3 is TGTGCCAGCAGCGTAGAAGGGACAGGGAGGCAAAAACTGTTTTTT. Drawing the rest from reference TRBV9 and TRBJ1-4, the complete variable domain is DSGVTQTPKHLITATGQRVTLRCSPRSGDLSVYWYQQSLDQGLQFLIQYYNGEERAKGNILERFSAQQFPDLHSELNLSSLELGDSALYFCASSVEGTGRQKLFFGSGTQLSVL.

The chain links TRBV5-4 to TRBJ2-1; 11 positions match TRBD2. The germline CDR1 and CDR2 sequences are SGHNT and YYREEE (reference sequence). This CDR3 is 16 amino acids long. J was trimmed by 3 bases and V by 7 bases; bases with no gene match: 9. The CDR3 is CASSFSSGGNYNEQFF. The DNA for the CDR3 is TGTGCCAGCTCTTTTTCTAGCGGGGGGAACTACAATGAGCAGTTCTTC.

This clone was seen a few times. The rearrangement uses TRBV5-5 and TRBJ2-2; possible D gene TRBD2, 5 bases. The germline V gene encodes CDR1 SGHKS and CDR2 YYEKEE (reference sequence). Trimming took off 0 bases at V and 9 bases at J, with 9 bases between the two ends. The CDR3 loop spans 13 amino acids. In DNA, the CDR3 is TGTGCCAGCAGCTTGGCTCCGGGAAGGGAGCTGTTTTTT. Protein product: CASSLAPGRELFF.

The chain combines TRBV19 with TRBJ2-2; D may be TRBD1 (6 bases). V dropped 10 bases and J dropped 0 bases, with 12 bases sitting between them. This CDR3 comprises 14 residues. In germline, CDR1 is LNHDA, CDR2 SQIVND (reference sequence). CDR3 nucleotides: TGTGCCACCGAAGGACAGCCGAACACCGGGGAGCTGTTTTTT. The encoded protein is CATEGQPNTGELFF. Full variable domain (outside the CDR3, taken from reference TRBV19 and TRBJ2-2): DGGITQSPKYLFRKEGQNVTLSCEQNLNHDAMYWYRQDPGQGLRLIYYSQIVNDFQKGDIAEGYSVSREKKESFPLTVTSAQKNPTAFYLCATEGQPNTGELFFGEGSRLTVL.

The chain links TRBV6-5 to TRBJ1-1, with D possibly TRBD1 on 5 matching bases. The CDR3 runs 14 residues. Trimming pared 0 bases from V and 7 bases from J, leaving 12 bases between. Germline CDR1 MNHEY, CDR2 SVGAGI. The CDR3 loop reads CASSYSGVVGEAFF. DNA for the CDR3: TGTGCCAGCAGTTACTCAGGGGTAGTGGGTGAAGCTTTCTTT.

This clone was detected only once. The chain joins TRBV29-1 to TRBJ2-5; 8 nucleotides line up with TRBD1. From germline, CDR1 is SQVTM and CDR2 ANQGSEA. The V gene end was trimmed by 7 bases and the J gene end by 7 bases; junction bases not matched to a gene: 5. This CDR3 is built from 11 residues. The CDR3 loop reads CSGGQGATQYF. The DNA of the CDR3 is TGCAGCGGAGGACAGGGCGCGACCCAGTACTTC.

V and J are TRBV5-5 and TRBJ2-2, with 9 bases aligning to TRBD2. The germline V gene encodes CDR1 SGHKS and CDR2 YYEKEE (reference sequence). This CDR3 region has 16 residues. V dropped 2 bases and J dropped 8; count of bases not matched to a gene: 10. The CDR3 reads CASSFRLAETAGELFF. CDR3 coding DNA: TGTGCCAGCAGCTTTCGACTAGCGGAGACCGCGGGGGAGCTGTTTTTT.

The chain links TRBV30 to TRBJ1-1; TRBD1 might be the D (5 bases). The CDR3 spans 14 residues. The ends were cut back, 3 bases at V and 2 bases at J, with 13 bases in the middle. Germline V lookup: CDR1 GTSNPN, CDR2 SVGIG (reference sequence). The CDR3 loop is CAWRARGGNTEAFF. For the CDR3, the DNA is TGTGCCTGGAGGGCTCGCGGGGGTAACACTGAAGCTTTCTTT.

V usage is TRBV6-6 and J usage is TRBJ1-5; D is undetermined. In germline, CDR1 is MNHNY, CDR2 SVGAGI (reference sequence). The V and J ends lost 2 bases and 6 bases respectively, with 5 bases between them. CDR3 length equals 12 residues. CDR3 DNA: TGTGCCAGCAGTTACGAAGCTCAGCCCCAGCATTTT. Translation: CASSYEAQPQHF.

The CDR3 protein is CASSPQIDYEQYF. The CDR3, as DNA: TGTGCCAGCAGCCCCCAGATTGACTACGAGCAGTACTTC. J is TRBJ2-7 and V is TRBV14; the D is unclear. CDR1 is SGHDN, CDR2 FVKESK, per germline. The CDR3 extends over 13 amino acids. V gave up 4 bases and J gave up 3 bases, with 10 bases separating them. Full variable domain (outside the CDR3, taken from reference TRBV14 and TRBJ2-7): EAGVTQFPSHSVIEKGQTVTLRCDPISGHDNLYWYRRVMGKEIKFLLHFVKESKQDESGMPNNRFLAERTGGTYSTLKVQPAELEDSGVYFCASSPQIDYEQYFGPGTRLTVT.

The chain combines TRBV28 with TRBJ2-7; 7 nucleotides agree with TRBD1. The CDR3 contains 16 residues. The trim removed 3 bases at V and 3 bases at J, leaving 11 bases unmatched. Germline-derived CDR1 and CDR2 are MDHEN and SYDVKM. The CDR3 DNA sequence: TGTGCCAGCAGTTTCTTAATAGGACAGGTGAGCTACGAGCAGTACTTC. It yields the protein CASSFLIGQVSYEQYF.